These T cell receptor beta chains were read from a single sample in a study of T cell repertoires in ileal Crohn's disease. The assay was immunoSEQ multiplex PCR, and TCRdb's table has in-frame clones only and misses some. This table holds roughly 15,000 clones, roughly 84% found once. Sequenced: ileal tissue. The receptor source for this set is an adult with Crohn's disease. CDR3s include the opening cysteine and the closing phenylalanine or tryptophan. D genes are given only for firm matches. Some rows mark clone size as missing; the rest say once, few, many or name a class of expanded clone.

d_gene | j_gene | v_gene | abundance | CDR3aa | CDR3nt
. | TRBJ1-1 | TRBV6-1 | . | CASSRWGDTEAFF | TGTGCCAGCAGTAGATGGGGAGACACTGAAGCTTTCTTT
TRBD2 | TRBJ2-4 | TRBV11-2 | few | CASSFQLAGGSKNIQYF | TGTGCCAGCAGCTTCCAGCTAGCGGGGGGGTCCAAAAACATTCAGTACTTC
TRBD2 | TRBJ2-1 | TRBV5-1 | . | CASSLTGTSGRAEREQFF | TGCGCCAGCAGCTTGACTGGGACTAGCGGGAGGGCGGAACGTGAGCAGTTCTTC
. | TRBJ1-1 | TRBV7-9 | . | CASSLMGQNTEAFF | TGTGCCAGCAGCTTAATGGGCCAGAACACTGAAGCTTTCTTT
. | TRBJ2-3 | TRBV6-1 | . | CASSVGPASSTDTQYF | TGTGCCAGCAGTGTGGGGCCAGCCTCTAGCACAGATACGCAGTATTTT
. | TRBJ1-2 | TRBV28 | . | CATLPSGVLSGYTF | TGTGCCACCCTTCCTTCGGGAGTCCTGAGTGGCTACACCTTC
. | TRBJ1-1 | TRBV6-1 | few | CASSEPDTEAFF | TGTGCCAGCAGTGAACCGGACACTGAAGCTTTCTTT
TRBD2 | TRBJ2-3 | TRBV2 | once | CASTGRLAGVGSTDTQYF | TGTGCCAGCACCGGCCGACTAGCGGGAGTAGGGAGCACAGATACGCAGTATTTT
TRBD1 | TRBJ2-5 | TRBV5-1 | . | CASSRDRVGETQYF | TGCGCCAGCAGCCGGGACAGGGTCGGAGAGACCCAGTACTTC
. | TRBJ1-1 | TRBV29-1 | . | CSALAGGNTEAFF | TGCAGCGCTCTGGCCGGAGGGAACACTGAAGCTTTCTTT
TRBD1 | TRBJ1-2 | TRBV11-2 | . | CASSPGQGYGYTF | TGTGCCAGCAGCCCCGGACAGGGCTATGGCTACACCTTC
TRBD2 | TRBJ2-1 | TRBV5-1 | . | CARLLAGGPGEQFF | TGCGCCAGATTACTAGCGGGAGGGCCGGGTGAGCAGTTCTTC
TRBD1 | TRBJ1-1 | TRBV6-5 | . | CASRGQGATSRAFF | TGTGCCAGCAGAGGACAGGGGGCAACGAGTAGGGCTTTCTTT
. | TRBJ1-2 | TRBV30 | once | CAWSPGNYGYTF | TGTGCCTGGAGTCCGGGTAACTATGGCTACACCTTC
. | TRBJ1-5 | TRBV6-5 | . | CASSYLEGDQPQHF | TGTGCCAGCAGTTACTTGGAGGGTGATCAGCCCCAGCATTTT
. | TRBJ1-4 | TRBV5-6 | . | CASSWFRNEKLFF | TGTGCCAGCAGCTGGTTCAGAAATGAAAAACTGTTTTTT
TRBD2 | TRBJ2-4 | TRBV6-5 | . | CASSYSRLAYDIQYF | TGTGCCAGCAGTTACTCTCGACTAGCCTATGACATTCAGTACTTC
TRBD1 | TRBJ1-5 | TRBV5-1 | . | CASSLNPQGASNQPQHF | TGCGCCAGCAGCTTGAACCCACAGGGGGCTAGCAATCAGCCCCAGCATTTT
. | TRBJ1-4 | TRBV29-1 | . | CSVFSQGEKLFF | TGCAGCGTTTTCTCGCAGGGGGAAAAACTGTTTTTT
TRBD1 | TRBJ2-7 | TRBV30 | . | CAWARDSSDEQYF | TGTGCCTGGGCCCGGGACAGTTCCGACGAGCAGTACTTC
TRBD2 | TRBJ2-3 | TRBV29-1 | . | CSGSRRETDTQYF | TGCAGCGGTAGCAGGCGGGAGACAGATACGCAGTATTTT
. | TRBJ2-7 | TRBV30 | . | CAWRTIGAEQYF | TGTGCCTGGAGAACAATTGGAGCCGAGCAGTACTTC
. | TRBJ1-1 | TRBV5-1 | . | CASSLAMGGEAFF | TGCGCCAGCAGCTTGGCGATGGGGGGAGAAGCTTTCTTT
TRBD1 | TRBJ2-5 | TRBV19 | . | CASSNSGQGIETQYF | TGTGCCAGTAGTAACTCCGGACAGGGGATAGAGACCCAGTACTTC